The 14 T cell receptor beta chains presented below share a single source sample, sequenced in a study of T cell changes during pregnancy in multiple sclerosis. Sequencing used immunoSEQ multiplex PCR; TCRdb keeps in-frame clones, though not all of them. The sample has about 40,000 clones; about 94% are singletons. This sample comprised peripheral blood, obtained in the third trimester of pregnancy. These receptor sequences come from a female donor with multiple sclerosis, enrolled in a pregnancy study.

The chain is built from TRBV2 and TRBJ2-4; TRBD2 agrees at 10 bases. CDR3 length: 16 amino acids. Germline values: CDR1 SNHLY, CDR2 FYNNEI. V dropped 3 bases and J dropped 1; count of bases not matched to a gene: 3. CDR3 residues: CASSDTSGIAKNIQYF. CDR3 nucleotides: TGTGCCAGCAGTGACACTAGCGGGATTGCCAAAAACATTCAGTACTTC.

The chain combines TRBV1 with TRBJ2-7; whether TRBD2, the table's D call, matches the DNA was not checked. TRBV1 is assigned pseudogene status. The CDR3 is 14 residues long. The CDR3 loop reads CTSSGVAGAYEQYF. In nucleotides, the CDR3 is TGCACCAGCAGTGGGGTAGCGGGAGCCTACGAGCAGTACTTC.

The V and J genes are TRBV18 and TRBJ2-5, with D possibly matching TRBD2 (6 bases). Looked up from germline, CDR1 is KGHSH and CDR2 is LQKENI. CDR3 length: 17 amino acids. Trimming took 6 bases from V and 7 from J, leaving 27 bases between them. The CDR3 protein is CASSPGGTGVSLRTQYF. The CDR3 nucleotides read TGTGCCAGCTCCCCCGGCGGGACGGGCGTTTCATTACGGACCCAGTACTTC.

The chain carries TRBV4-1 and TRBJ2-1; D uncertain. Trimming removed 0 bases from V and 4 bases from J, with 16 bases in between. CDR3 length: 17 amino acids. Germline V gives CDR1 MGHRA, CDR2 YSYEKL. CDR3 residues: CASSQDSPSYFYNEQFF. The CDR3 DNA reads TGCGCCAGCAGCCAAGATTCCCCCAGTTATTTTTACAATGAGCAGTTCTTC.

The chain has TRBV14 and TRBJ1-2; TRBD1 matches at 7 bases. This CDR3 has 15 residues. V lost 0 bases and J lost 2; bases outside the gene matches: 3. From germline, CDR1 is SGHDN and CDR2 FVKESK. The CDR3 is CASSQDKGQNYGYTF. In nucleotides, the CDR3 is TGTGCCAGCAGCCAAGACAAGGGACAGAACTATGGCTACACCTTC.

This chain connects TRBV5-4 to TRBJ2-7, with 9 nucleotides matching TRBD2. With V trimmed by 0 bases and J by 3 bases, 1 base remained unmatched. CDR3 length: 14 amino acids. Germline V lookup: CDR1 SGHNT, CDR2 YYREEE (reference sequence). CDR3 sequence reads: CASSLGLAVYEQYF. In DNA, the CDR3 is TGTGCCAGCAGCTTGGGACTAGCGGTCTACGAGCAGTACTTC.

The rearrangement joins TRBV6-1 to TRBJ2-1, with D perhaps matching TRBD1 (6 bases). Germline CDR1 MNHNS, CDR2 SASEGT. Trimming left V 1 base short and J 12 bases short, with 13 bases between. The CDR3 is 13 amino acids. Here the CDR3 reads CASSEEVRGRQFF. The CDR3 DNA sequence: TGTGCCAGCAGTGAAGAAGTCAGGGGCAGGCAGTTCTTC.

The V gene is TRBV4-3, the J gene TRBJ2-5, with 7 nucleotides matching TRBD2. The V gene's germline CDR1 is LGHNA and CDR2 YSLEER. V was clipped by 3 bases and J by 1 base; unmatched bases: 8. The CDR3 length is 16 residues. CDR3 nucleotide sequence: TGCGCCAGCAGCCAGGACTCCGGGACTACCCAAGAGACCCAGTACTTC. As protein: CASSQDSGTTQETQYF.

The CDR3 region is CASSIDEDRGHTEAFF. CDR3 DNA: TGTGCCAGTAGTATAGATGAGGACAGGGGGCACACTGAAGCTTTCTTT. The rearrangement joins TRBV19 to TRBJ1-1, with TRBD1 matching 11 bases. Germline V gives CDR1 LNHDA, CDR2 SQIVND (reference sequence). This CDR3 contains 16 residues. V lost 0 bases to trimming and J lost 3 bases; unmatched junction nucleotides: 3.

V is TRBV27 and J is TRBJ2-2; D is perhaps TRBD2 (5 bases). The CDR3 covers 20 residues. Germline loops: CDR1 MNHEY, CDR2 SMNVEV (reference sequence). V lost 3 bases to trimming and J lost 0 bases, with 23 bases between them. CDR3 sequence: CASSFSTLVVARANTGELFF. The CDR3 bases are TGTGCCAGCAGTTTCTCCACCCTAGTTGTAGCGAGGGCGAACACCGGGGAGCTGTTTTTT.

CDR3 amino acids: CASSIFGKGELFF. Here the CDR3 DNA reads TGTGCCAGTAGTATCTTCGGGAAAGGGGAGCTGTTTTTT. V gene TRBV19 combines with J gene TRBJ2-2, with D tentatively TRBD2 (5 bases). Germline CDR1 LNHDA, CDR2 SQIVND (reference sequence). There are 13 residues in the CDR3. Trimming stripped 3 bases from V and 8 bases from J, with 10 bases between.

This clone has more than one count but fewer than ten. J is TRBJ2-7 and V is TRBV9, with D unclear. The germline gives CDR1 SGDLS, CDR2 YYNGEE. The length of the CDR3 is 11 residues. V was pared by 7 bases and J by 4 bases, with 9 bases between. For the CDR3, the DNA is TGTGCCAGCGGAGCTGGGTACGAGCAGTACTTC. Amino acid sequence: CASGAGYEQYF. The variable domain in full, completed from reference TRBV9 and TRBJ2-7, reads DSGVTQTPKHLITATGQRVTLRCSPRSGDLSVYWYQQSLDQGLQFLIQYYNGEERAKGNILERFSAQQFPDLHSELNLSSLELGDSALYFCASGAGYEQYFGPGTRLTVT.

The rearrangement joins TRBV6-1 to TRBJ2-7; 7 positions match TRBD1. The ends lost 1 base at V and 5 bases at J; junction bases unmatched: 5. The CDR3 has 14 amino acids. The germline gives CDR1 MNHNS, CDR2 SASEGT. In DNA, the CDR3 is TGTGCCAGCAGTGAAGGGTACAGGGGCGACGAGCAGTACTTC. This encodes CASSEGYRGDEQYF.

The rearrangement joins TRBV7-2 to TRBJ2-5, with TRBD1 matching over 9 bases. Germline CDR1 SGHTA, CDR2 FQGNSA. J was trimmed by 9 bases and V by 5 bases; bases with no gene match: 7. The CDR3 has 13 amino acids. CDR3 in amino acids: CASSAGTGSPQYF. The CDR3 DNA sequence: TGTGCCAGCAGCGCCGGGACAGGGTCCCCCCAGTACTTC.